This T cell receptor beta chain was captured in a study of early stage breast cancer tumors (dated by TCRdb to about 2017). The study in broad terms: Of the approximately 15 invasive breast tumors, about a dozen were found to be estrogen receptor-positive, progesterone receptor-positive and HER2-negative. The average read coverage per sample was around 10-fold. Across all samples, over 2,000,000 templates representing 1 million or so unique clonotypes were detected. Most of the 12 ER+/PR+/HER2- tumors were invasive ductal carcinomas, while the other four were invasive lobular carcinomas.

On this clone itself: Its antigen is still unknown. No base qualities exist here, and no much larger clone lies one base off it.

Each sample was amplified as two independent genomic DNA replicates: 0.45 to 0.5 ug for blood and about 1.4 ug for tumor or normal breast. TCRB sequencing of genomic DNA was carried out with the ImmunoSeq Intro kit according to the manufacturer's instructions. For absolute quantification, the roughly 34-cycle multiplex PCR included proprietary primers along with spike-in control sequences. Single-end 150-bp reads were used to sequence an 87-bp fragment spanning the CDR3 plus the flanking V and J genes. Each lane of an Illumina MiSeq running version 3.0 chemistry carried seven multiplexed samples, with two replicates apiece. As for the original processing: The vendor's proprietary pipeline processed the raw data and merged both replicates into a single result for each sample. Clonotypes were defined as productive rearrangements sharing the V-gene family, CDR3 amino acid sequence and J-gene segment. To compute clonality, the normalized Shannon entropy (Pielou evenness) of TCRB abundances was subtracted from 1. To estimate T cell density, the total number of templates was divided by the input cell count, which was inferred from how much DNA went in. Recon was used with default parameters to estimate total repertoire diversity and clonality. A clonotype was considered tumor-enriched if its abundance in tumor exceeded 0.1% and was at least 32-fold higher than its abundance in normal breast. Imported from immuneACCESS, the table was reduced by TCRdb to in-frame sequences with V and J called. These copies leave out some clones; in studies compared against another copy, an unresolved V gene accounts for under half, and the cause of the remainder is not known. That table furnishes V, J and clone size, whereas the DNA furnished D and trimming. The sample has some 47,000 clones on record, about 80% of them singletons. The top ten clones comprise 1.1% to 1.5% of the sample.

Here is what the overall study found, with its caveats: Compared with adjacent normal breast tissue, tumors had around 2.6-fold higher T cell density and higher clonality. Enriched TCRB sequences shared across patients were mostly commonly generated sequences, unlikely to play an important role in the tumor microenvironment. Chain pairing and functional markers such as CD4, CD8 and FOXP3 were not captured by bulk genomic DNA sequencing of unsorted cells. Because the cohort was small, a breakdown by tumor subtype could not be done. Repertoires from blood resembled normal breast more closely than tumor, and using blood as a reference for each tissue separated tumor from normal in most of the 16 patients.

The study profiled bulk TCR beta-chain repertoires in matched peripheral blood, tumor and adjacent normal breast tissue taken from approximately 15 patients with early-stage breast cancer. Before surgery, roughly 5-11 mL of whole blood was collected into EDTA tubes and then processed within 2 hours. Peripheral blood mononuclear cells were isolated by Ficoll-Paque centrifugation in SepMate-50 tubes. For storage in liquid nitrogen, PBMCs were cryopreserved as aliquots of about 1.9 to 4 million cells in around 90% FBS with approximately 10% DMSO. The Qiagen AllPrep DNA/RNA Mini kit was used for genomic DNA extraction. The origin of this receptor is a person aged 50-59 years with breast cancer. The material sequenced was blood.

The DNA sequence is TGTGCCAGCAGCTTAGGAGGTGCGGGGTCCCGGGGTCGCGAGCAGTACTTC. It translates to CASSLGGAGSRGREQYF. Recombination joined TRBV11-2 with TRBJ2-7, and perhaps TRBD2 as D gene, on 6 matching bases. The CDR3, from cysteine to phenylalanine, totals 17 residues. Only the CDR3 DNA is retained, 51 bases long and in frame from the first base. Reading the germline V gene gives CDR1 SGHAT and CDR2 FQNNGV. V loses 1 base, J loses 6 bases, and the germline ends lie 22 bases apart.